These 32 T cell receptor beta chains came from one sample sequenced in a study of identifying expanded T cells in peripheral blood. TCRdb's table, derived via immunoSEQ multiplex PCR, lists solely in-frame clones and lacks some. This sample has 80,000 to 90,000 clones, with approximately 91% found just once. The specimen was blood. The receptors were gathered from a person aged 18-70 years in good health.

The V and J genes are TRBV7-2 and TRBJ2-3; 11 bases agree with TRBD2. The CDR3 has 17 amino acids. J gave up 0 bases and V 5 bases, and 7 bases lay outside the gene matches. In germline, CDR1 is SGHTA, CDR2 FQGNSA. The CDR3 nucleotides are TGTGCCAGCAGCCCCAGGACTAGCGGGTGGAGCACAGATACGCAGTATTTT. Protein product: CASSPRTSGWSTDTQYF. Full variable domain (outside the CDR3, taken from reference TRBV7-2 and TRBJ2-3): GAGVSQSPSNKVTEKGKDVELRCDPISGHTALYWYRQSLGQGLEFLIYFQGNSAPDKSGLPSDRFSAERTGGSVSTLTIQRTQQEDSAVYLCASSPRTSGWSTDTQYFGPGTRLTVL.

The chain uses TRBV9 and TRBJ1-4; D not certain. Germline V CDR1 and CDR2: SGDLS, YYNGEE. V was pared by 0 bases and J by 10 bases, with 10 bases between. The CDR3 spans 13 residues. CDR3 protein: CASSVESSGKLFF. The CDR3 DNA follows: TGTGCCAGCAGCGTAGAAAGCTCAGGAAAACTGTTTTTT.

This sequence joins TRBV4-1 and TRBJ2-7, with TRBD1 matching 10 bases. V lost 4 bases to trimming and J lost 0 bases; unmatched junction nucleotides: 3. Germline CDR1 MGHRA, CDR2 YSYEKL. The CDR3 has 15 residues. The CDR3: CASSLDRGSSYEQYF. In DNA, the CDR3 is TGCGCCAGCAGCCTGGACAGGGGGAGCTCCTACGAGCAGTACTTC.

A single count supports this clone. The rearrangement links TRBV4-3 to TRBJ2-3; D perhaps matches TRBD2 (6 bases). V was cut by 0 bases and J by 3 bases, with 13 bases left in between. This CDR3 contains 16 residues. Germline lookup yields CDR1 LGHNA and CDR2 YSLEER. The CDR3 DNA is TGCGCCAGCAGCCAAGACGGCCGGGAGTTTACAGATACGCAGTATTTT. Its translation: CASSQDGREFTDTQYF.

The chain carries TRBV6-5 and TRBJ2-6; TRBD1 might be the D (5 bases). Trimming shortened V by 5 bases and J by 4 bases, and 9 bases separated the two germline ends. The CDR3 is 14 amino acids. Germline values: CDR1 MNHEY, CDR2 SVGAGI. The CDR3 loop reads CASSSRAGANVLTF. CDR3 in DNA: TGTGCCAGCAGTAGCAGGGCGGGGGCCAACGTCCTGACTTTC.

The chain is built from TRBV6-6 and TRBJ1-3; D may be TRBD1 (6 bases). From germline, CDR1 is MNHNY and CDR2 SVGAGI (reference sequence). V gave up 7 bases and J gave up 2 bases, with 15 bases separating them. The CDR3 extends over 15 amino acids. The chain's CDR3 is CASTEQGEAGNTIYF. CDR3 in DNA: TGTGCCAGCACAGAACAGGGAGAGGCTGGAAACACCATATATTTT.

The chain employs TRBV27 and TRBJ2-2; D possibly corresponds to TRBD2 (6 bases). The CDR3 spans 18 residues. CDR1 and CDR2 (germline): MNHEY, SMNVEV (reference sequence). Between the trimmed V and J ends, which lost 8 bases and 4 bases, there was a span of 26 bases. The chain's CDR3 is CASVQLSPSAGITGELFF. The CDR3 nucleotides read TGTGCCAGCGTGCAACTTTCTCCTAGCGCGGGGATCACCGGGGAGCTGTTTTTT.

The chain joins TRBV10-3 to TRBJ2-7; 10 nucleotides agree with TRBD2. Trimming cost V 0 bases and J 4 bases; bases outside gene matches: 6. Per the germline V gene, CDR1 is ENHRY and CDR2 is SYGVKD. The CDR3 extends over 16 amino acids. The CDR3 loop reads CAISESKPSGSYEQYF. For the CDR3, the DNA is TGTGCCATCAGTGAGTCGAAACCTAGCGGGAGTTACGAGCAGTACTTC.

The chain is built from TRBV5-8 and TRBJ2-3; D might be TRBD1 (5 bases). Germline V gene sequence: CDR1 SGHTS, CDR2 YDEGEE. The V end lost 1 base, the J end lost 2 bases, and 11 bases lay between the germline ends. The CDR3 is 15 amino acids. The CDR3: CASSLRGDPTDTQYF. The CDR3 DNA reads TGTGCCAGCAGCTTGAGGGGCGACCCCACAGATACGCAGTATTTT.

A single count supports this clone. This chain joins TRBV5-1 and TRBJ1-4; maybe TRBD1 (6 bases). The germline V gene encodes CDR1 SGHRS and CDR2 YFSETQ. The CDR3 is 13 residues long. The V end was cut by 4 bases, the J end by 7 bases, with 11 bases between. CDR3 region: CASSPGAGEKLFF. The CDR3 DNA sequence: TGCGCCAGCAGCCCAGGGGCGGGTGAAAAACTGTTTTTT.

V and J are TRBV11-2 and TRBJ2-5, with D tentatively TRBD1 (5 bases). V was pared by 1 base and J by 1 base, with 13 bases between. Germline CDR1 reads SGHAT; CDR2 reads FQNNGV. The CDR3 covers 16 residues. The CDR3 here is CASSLAARVGQETQYF. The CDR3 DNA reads TGTGCCAGCAGCTTAGCGGCCAGGGTGGGCCAAGAGACCCAGTACTTC.

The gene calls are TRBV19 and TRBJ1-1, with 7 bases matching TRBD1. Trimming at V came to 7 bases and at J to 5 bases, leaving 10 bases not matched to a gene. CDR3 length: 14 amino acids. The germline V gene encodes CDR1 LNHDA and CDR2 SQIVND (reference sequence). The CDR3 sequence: CASIQAGGKTEAFF. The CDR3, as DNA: TGTGCCAGTATACAAGCAGGGGGAAAAACTGAAGCTTTCTTT.

CDR3 in DNA: TGTGCCAGTAGTCTATTGGACGCAGGGAATGAAAAACTGTTTTTT. Translated, it gives CASSLLDAGNEKLFF. V gene TRBV19 combines with J gene TRBJ1-4; possibly TRBD1 for D (5 bases). The CDR3 runs to 15 residues. The germline V gene has CDR1 LNHDA and CDR2 SQIVND (reference sequence). The V and J ends lost 5 bases and 5 bases respectively, with 15 bases between them. The whole variable domain, filled in from reference TRBV19 and TRBJ1-4, reads DGGITQSPKYLFRKEGQNVTLSCEQNLNHDAMYWYRQDPGQGLRLIYYSQIVNDFQKGDIAEGYSVSREKKESFPLTVTSAQKNPTAFYLCASSLLDAGNEKLFFGSGTQLSVL.

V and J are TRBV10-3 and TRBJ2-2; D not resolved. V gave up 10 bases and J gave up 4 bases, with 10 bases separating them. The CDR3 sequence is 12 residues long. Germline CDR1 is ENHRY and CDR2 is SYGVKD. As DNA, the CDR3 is TGTGCCACCAGGTCCTTCACCGGGGAGCTGTTTTTT. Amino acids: CATRSFTGELFF.

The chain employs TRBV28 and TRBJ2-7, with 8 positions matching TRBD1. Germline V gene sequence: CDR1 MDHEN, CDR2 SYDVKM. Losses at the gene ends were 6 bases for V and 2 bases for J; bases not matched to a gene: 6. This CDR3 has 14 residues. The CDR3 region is CASSSGGRTYEQYF. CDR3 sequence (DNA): TGTGCCAGCAGCTCAGGGGGCCGGACCTACGAGCAGTACTTC.

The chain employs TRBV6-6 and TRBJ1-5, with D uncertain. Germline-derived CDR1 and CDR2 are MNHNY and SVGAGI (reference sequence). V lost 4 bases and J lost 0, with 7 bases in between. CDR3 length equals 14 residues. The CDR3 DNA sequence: TGTGCCAGCAGTTCCACCGATAGCAATCAGCCCCAGCATTTT. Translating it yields CASSSTDSNQPQHF.

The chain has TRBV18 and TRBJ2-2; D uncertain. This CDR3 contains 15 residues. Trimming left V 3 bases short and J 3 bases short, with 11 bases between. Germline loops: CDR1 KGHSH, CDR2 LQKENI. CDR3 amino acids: CASSPSYGDTGELFF. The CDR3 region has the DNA TGTGCCAGCTCACCCTCCTACGGAGACACCGGGGAGCTGTTTTTT.

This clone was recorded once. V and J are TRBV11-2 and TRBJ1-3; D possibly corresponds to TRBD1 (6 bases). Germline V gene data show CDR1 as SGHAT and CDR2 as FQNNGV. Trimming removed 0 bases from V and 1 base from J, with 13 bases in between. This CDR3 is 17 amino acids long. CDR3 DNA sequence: TGTGCCAGCAGCTTAGAGCTGGGGGCGATATCTGGAAACACCATATATTTT. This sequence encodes CASSLELGAISGNTIYF.

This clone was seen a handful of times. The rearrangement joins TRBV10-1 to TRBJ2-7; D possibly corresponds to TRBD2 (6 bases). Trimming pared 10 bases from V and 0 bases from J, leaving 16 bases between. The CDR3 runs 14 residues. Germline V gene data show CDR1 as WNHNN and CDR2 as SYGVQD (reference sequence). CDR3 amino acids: CATLISRDSYEQYF. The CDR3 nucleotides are TGCGCCACCTTAATATCGCGGGACTCCTACGAGCAGTACTTC.

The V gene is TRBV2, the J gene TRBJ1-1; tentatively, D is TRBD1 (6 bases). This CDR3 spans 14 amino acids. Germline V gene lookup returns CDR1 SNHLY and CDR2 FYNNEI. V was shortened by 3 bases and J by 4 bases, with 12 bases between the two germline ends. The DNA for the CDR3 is TGTGCCAGCAGTGATCTGGCAGGGGCCACTGAAGCTTTCTTT. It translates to CASSDLAGATEAFF.

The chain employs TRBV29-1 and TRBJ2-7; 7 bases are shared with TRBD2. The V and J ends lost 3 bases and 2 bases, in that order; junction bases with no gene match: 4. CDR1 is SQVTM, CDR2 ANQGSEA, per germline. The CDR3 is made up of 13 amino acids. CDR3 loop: CSVDGGGPYEQYF. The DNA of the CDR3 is TGCAGCGTTGATGGGGGGGGTCCCTACGAGCAGTACTTC.

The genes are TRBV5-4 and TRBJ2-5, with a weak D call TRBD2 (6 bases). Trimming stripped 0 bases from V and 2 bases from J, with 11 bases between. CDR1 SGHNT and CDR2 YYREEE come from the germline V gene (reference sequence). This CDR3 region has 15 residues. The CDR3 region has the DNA TGTGCCAGCAGCTTGGTTGCGGGGAGACAAGAGACCCAGTACTTC. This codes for CASSLVAGRQETQYF.

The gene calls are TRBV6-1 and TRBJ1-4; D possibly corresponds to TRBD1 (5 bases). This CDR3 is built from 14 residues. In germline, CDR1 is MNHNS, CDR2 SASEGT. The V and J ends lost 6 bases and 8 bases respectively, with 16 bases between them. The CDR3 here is CASRNRDLDEKLFF. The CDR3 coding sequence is TGTGCCAGCAGGAACCGGGACCTGGACGAAAAACTGTTTTTT.

The CDR3 DNA is TGCGCCAGCACCTTAAACGGACGCAAGTGCTACGAGCAGTACTTC. It encodes CASTLNGRKCYEQYF. The gene calls are TRBV4-1 and TRBJ2-7; no clear D. V was clipped by 7 bases and J by 3 bases, with 19 bases between them. CDR3 length: 15 amino acids. Per germline, CDR1 MGHRA and CDR2 YSYEKL.

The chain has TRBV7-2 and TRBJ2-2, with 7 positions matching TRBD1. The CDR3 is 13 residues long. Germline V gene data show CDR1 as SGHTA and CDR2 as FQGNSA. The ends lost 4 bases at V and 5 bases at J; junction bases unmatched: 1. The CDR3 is CASSSTGTGELFF. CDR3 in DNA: TGTGCCAGCAGCTCGACAGGGACCGGGGAGCTGTTTTTT.

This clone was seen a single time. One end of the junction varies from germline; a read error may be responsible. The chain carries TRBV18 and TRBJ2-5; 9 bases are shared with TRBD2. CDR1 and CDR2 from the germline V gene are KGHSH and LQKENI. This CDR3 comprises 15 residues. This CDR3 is CASSPPAGGVETQYF. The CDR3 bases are TGTGCCAGCTCGCCACCAGCGGGAGGTGTAGAGACCCAGTACTTC.

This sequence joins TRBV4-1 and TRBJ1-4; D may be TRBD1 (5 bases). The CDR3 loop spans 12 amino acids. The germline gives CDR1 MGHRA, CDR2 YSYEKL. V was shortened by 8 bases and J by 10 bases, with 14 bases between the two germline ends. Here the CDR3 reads CASLLPGGKLFF. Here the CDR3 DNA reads TGCGCCAGCCTCCTCCCGGGGGGAAAACTGTTTTTT.

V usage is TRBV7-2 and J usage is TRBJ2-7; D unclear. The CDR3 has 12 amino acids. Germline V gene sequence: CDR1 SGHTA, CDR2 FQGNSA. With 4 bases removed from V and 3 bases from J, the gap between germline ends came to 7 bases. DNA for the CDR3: TGTGCCAGCAGCTGGTGGGGCTACGAGCAGTACTTC. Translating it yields CASSWWGYEQYF.

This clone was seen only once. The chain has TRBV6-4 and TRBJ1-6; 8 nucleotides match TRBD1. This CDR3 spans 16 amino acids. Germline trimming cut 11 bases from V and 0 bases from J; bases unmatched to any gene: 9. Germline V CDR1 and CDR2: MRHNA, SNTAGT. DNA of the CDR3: TGTGCCGTAAAGACAGGGGCCGGCTCCTATAATTCACCCCTCCACTTT. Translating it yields CAVKTGAGSYNSPLHF.

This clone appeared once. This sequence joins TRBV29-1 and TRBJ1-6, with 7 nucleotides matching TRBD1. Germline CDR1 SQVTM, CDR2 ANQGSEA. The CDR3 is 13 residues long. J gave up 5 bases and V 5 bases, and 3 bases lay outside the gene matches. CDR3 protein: CSVSDRNNSPLHF. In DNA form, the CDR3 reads TGCAGCGTTTCGGACAGGAATAATTCACCCCTCCACTTT.

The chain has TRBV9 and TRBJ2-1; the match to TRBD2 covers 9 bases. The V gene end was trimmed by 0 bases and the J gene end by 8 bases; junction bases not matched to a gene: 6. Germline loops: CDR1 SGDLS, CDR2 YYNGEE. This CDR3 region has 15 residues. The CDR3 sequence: CASSVEAGGPDEQFF. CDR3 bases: TGTGCCAGCAGCGTAGAGGCGGGGGGGCCCGATGAGCAGTTCTTC.

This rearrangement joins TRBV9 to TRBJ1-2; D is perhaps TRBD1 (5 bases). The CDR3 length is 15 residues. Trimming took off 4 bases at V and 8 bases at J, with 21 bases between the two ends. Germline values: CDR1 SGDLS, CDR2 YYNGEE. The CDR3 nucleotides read TGTGCCAGCAGCCCCCGGGACCCATTATATGGGGGCTACACCTTC. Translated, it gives CASSPRDPLYGGYTF.